This T cell receptor beta chain was profiled in a study of T-cell memory formation after mild COVID-19. On the study more broadly: TCR clusters largely stayed donor specific.

Findings of the study overall: SARS-CoV-2 specificity of second-wave clones peaking day 37 was unconfirmed.

Germline V CDR1 and CDR2: SGHDN, FVKESK. The CDR3 covers 17 residues. V trimming: 4 bases; J trimming: 4 bases; junction bases outside the gene matches: 12. In the case of this clonotype: Antigen specificity is unknown.

MiXCR, run by TCRdb on the 5' RACE reads, gives a single entry per CDR3 protein. The table shows under 300,000 distinct CDR3 sequences, with approximately 16% occurring only once. Sequenced input: PBMCs or a T cell subset sorted from them (not recorded which). This clonotype originated in a man aged 18-30 years who had mild COVID-19 (a few samples of this study predate the infection). Cell type and time point are not known. This sequence joins TRBV14 and TRBJ1-2; TRBD1 matches 10 bases. CDR3 nucleotide sequence: TGTGCCAGCAGCCGCCTGGGGGACAGGGGCTCTTCCTATGGCTACACCTTC. Residues: CASSRLGDRGSSYGYTF.